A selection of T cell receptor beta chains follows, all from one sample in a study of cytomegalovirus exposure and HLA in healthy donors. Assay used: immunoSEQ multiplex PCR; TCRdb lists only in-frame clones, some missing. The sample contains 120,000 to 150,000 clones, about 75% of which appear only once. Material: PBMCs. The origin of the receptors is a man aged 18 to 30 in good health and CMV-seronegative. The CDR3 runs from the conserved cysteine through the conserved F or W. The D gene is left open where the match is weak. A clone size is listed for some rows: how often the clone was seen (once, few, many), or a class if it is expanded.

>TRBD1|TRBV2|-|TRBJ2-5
CASRGDSENQETQYF
TGTGCCAGCAGAGGGGACAGCGAAAACCAAGAGACCCAGTACTTC
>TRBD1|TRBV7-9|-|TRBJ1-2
CASSPDREPNYGYTF
TGTGCCAGCAGCCCGGACAGGGAACCTAACTATGGCTACACCTTC
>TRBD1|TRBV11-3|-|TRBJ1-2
CASSPRDRANYGYTF
TGTGCCAGCAGCCCCCGGGACAGAGCTAACTATGGCTACACCTTC
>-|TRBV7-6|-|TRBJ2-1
CASSSTGDSYNEQFF
TGTGCCAGCAGCTCGACAGGAGACTCCTACAATGAGCAGTTCTTC
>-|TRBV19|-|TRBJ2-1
CASSIGSATSYNEQFF
TGTGCCAGTAGTATAGGGAGTGCTACCTCCTACAATGAGCAGTTCTTC
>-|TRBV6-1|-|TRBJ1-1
CASSENWERQNTEAFF
TGTGCCAGCAGTGAAAACTGGGAGCGGCAGAACACTGAAGCCTTCTTT
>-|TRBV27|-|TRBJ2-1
CASRGGGSNEQFF
TGTGCCAGCAGGGGCGGGGGCAGCAATGAGCAGTTCTTC
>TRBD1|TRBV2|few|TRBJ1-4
CASTPGTGNEKLFF
TGTGCCAGCACCCCCGGGACAGGGAATGAAAAACTGTTTTTT
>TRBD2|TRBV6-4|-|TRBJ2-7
CASSDPGTSETYEQYF
TGTGCCAGCAGTGACCCCGGGACTAGCGAGACCTACGAGCAGTACTTC
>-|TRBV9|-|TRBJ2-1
CASSVRIQGSNEQFF
TGTGCCAGCAGCGTACGGATACAGGGTTCCAATGAGCAGTTCTTC
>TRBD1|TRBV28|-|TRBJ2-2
CATEDRGEYTGELFF
TGTGCCACCGAGGACAGGGGAGAATACACCGGGGAGCTGTTTTTT
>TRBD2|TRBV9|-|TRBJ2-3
CASSVVAGGAADTQYF
TGTGCCAGCAGCGTAGTAGCGGGGGGGGCCGCGGATACGCAGTATTTT
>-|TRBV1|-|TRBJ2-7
CTSSQDQDPGTGGQDSYEQYF
TGCACCAGCAGCCAGGATCAGGATCCCGGGACAGGGGGACAGGACTCCTACGAGCAGTACTTC
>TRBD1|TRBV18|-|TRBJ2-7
CASSHQDRANYEQYF
TGTGCCAGCTCCCATCAGGACAGGGCGAACTACGAGCAGTACTTC
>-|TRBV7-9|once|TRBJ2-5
CASSFGPGGAETQYF
TGTGCCAGCAGCTTCGGACCTGGCGGGGCGGAGACCCAGTACTTC
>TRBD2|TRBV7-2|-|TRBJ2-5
CASSLFPGLDISGETQYF
TGTGCCAGCAGCTTATTTCCGGGACTAGACATATCAGGGGAGACCCAGTACTTC
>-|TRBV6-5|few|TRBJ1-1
CASNRVPSGGTEAFF
TGTGCCAGCAATCGCGTGCCTTCCGGGGGCACTGAAGCTTTCTTT
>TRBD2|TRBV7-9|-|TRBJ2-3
CASSLGLAGRTDTQYF
TGTGCCAGCAGCTTAGGGCTAGCGGGGAGGACAGATACGCAGTATTTT
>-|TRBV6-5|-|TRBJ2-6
CASSYGGAGANVLTF
TGTGCCAGCAGTTACGGGGGCGCTGGGGCCAACGTCCTGACTTTC
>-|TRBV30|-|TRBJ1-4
CAWSVGRINEKLFF
TGTGCCTGGAGTGTGGGCCGGATTAATGAAAAACTGTTTTTT
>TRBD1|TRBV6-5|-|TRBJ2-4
CASSYSRVGQPYF
TGTGCCAGCAGTTACAGTAGGGTGGGACAGCCATACTTC
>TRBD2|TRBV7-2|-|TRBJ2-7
CASSSGLAGDRLF
TGTGCCAGCAGCTCGGGACTAGCGGGGGATCGGCTCTTC
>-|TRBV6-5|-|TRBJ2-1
CASTQTGRQFF
TGTGCCAGCACTCAGACAGGAAGGCAGTTCTTC
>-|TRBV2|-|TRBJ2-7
CASSDTYEQYF
TGTGCCAGCAGTGACACCTACGAGCAGTACTTC
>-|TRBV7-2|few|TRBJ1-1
CASSLGTSSSTFF
TGTGCCAGCAGCCTCGGGACATCTTCATCAACTTTCTTT
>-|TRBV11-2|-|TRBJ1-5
CASSRGDTSNQPQHF
TGTGCCAGCAGCCGAGGCGATACTAGCAATCAGCCCCAGCATTTT
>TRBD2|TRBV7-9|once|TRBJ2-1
CASSQLAGGPWNEQFF
TGTGCCAGCAGCCAACTAGCGGGAGGGCCTTGGAATGAGCAGTTCTTC
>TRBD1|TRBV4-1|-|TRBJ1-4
CASSQEPGQGVATNEKLFF
TGCGCCAGCAGCCAAGAACCGGGACAGGGGGTTGCAACTAATGAAAAACTGTTTTTT
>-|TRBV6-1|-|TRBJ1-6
CASSEAGEIGSPLHF
TGTGCCAGCAGTGAAGCTGGGGAGATAGGATCACCCCTCCACTTT
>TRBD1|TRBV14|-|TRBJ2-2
CASSPHYWDRPNTGELFF
TGTGCCAGCAGCCCCCATTATTGGGACAGGCCGAACACCGGGGAGCTGTTTTTT
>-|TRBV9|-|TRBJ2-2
CASSVGAALNTGELFF
TGTGCCAGCAGCGTAGGGGCAGCCCTTAACACCGGGGAGCTGTTTTTT
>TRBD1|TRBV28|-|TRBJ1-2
CASKMDRSFYGYTF
TGTGCCAGCAAGATGGACAGGTCCTTTTATGGCTACACCTTC
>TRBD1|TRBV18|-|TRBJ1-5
CASSQGQGQPQHF
TGTGCCAGCTCCCAGGGACAGGGCCAGCCCCAGCATTTT
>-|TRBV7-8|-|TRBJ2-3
CASSLAPALDTQYF
TGTGCCAGCAGCTTAGCACCAGCGCTTGATACGCAGTATTTT
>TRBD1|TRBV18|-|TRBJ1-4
CASSPQGGDEKLFF
TGTGCCAGCTCACCCCAGGGGGGCGATGAAAAACTGTTTTTT
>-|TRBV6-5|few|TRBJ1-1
CASSYSERTEAFF
TGTGCCAGCAGTTACTCGGAGAGGACTGAAGCTTTCTTT